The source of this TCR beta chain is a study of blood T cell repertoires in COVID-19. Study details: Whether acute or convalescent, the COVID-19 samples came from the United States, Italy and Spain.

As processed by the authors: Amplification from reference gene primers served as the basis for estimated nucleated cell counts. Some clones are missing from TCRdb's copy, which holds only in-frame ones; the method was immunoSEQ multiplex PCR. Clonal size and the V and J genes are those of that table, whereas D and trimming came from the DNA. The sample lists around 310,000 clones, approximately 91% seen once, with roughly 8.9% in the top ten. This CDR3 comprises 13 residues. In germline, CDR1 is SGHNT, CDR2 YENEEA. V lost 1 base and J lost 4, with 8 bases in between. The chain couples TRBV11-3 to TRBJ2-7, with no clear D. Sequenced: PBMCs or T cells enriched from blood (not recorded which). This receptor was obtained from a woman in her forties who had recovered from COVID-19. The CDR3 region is CASSLGSQYEQYF. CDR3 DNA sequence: TGTGCCAGCAGCTTAGGCAGTCAATACGAGCAGTACTTC.